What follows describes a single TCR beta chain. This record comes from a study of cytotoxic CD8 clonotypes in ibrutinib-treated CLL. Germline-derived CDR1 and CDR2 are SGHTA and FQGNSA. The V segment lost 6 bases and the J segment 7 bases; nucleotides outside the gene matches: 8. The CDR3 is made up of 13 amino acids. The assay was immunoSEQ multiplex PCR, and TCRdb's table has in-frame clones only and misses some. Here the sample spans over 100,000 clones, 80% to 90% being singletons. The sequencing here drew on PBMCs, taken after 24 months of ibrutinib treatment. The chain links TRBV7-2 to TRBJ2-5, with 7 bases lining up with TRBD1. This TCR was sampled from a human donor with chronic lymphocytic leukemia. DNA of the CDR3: TGTGCCAGCAGGGACAGGTCTTTCGCGACCCAGTACTTC. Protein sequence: CASRDRSFATQYF.